This entry concerns a single T cell receptor (beta chain). The source of the sample is a study of blood T cell repertoires in COVID-19. V lost 4 bases and J lost 5; bases outside the gene matches: 11. Per the germline V gene, CDR1 is SGHKS and CDR2 is YYEKEE (reference sequence). This CDR3 has 16 residues. Assay: immunoSEQ multiplex PCR; the TCRdb copy retains only in-frame clones and omits some. The top ten hold 1.4% to 1.5% of the sample, which has about 430,000 clones, about 88% seen once. A COVID-19 case was met by exposed participants within 2 weeks before study entry. This TCR was sampled from a young woman who had been exposed to COVID-19. Sequenced material: PBMCs or T cells enriched from blood (not recorded which). The chain joins TRBV5-5 to TRBJ2-2; the match to TRBD1 covers 7 bases. Here the CDR3 reads CASSHPGTVGTGELFF. CDR3 coding DNA: TGTGCCAGCAGCCATCCCGGGACAGTCGGGACCGGGGAGCTGTTTTTT. Looking up the rest from reference TRBV5-5 and TRBJ2-2 gives the full variable domain: DAGVTQSPTHLIKTRGQQVTLRCSPISGHKSVSWYQQVLGQGPQFIFQYYEKEERGRGNFPDRFSARQFPNYSSELNVNALLLGDSALYLCASSHPGTVGTGELFFGEGSRLTVL.